This TCR beta chain originates from a study of T-cell reconstitution after alpha-beta-depleted transplantation in children. Unique molecular identifiers were incorporated into the prepared TCRbeta library. A single record per CDR3 protein comes from TCRdb applying MiXCR to the PCR reads. The data hold about 600,000 distinct CDR3 sequences, with roughly 13% observed a single time. This clonotype was detected a few times. The sequence was obtained from a male patient aged 10 to 17 who had a stem cell transplant for acute myeloid leukemia, so the T cells may come from the graft donor. This specimen consisted of PBMCs, mostly from graft donor cells, obtained 360 days after TCRalphabeta/CD19-depleted stem cell transplant.

The CDR3 coding sequence is TGTGCCACCAGTGCCGCGGGAACTAGCACAGATACGCAGTATTTT. Its translation: CATSAAGTSTDTQYF. This chain uses TRBV24-1 with TRBJ2-3; tentatively, D is TRBD2 (6 bases). Germline V gene lookup returns CDR1 KGHDR and CDR2 SFDVKD. The CDR3 is 15 amino acids. V was trimmed by 5 bases and J by 0 bases, leaving 11 bases between them.